The entry that follows covers one T cell receptor (beta chain) sequence. Antigen specificity is unknown. PCR used 60 Vbeta primers and 13 Jbeta primers. TCRdb's copy holds only in-frame clones and misses some; the assay was immunoSEQ multiplex PCR. The table records 90,000 to 100,000 clones, around 68% of them present only once. These data are taken from a study of cytomegalovirus exposure and HLA in healthy donors. At the level of the study: From HLA-typed donors, an early data release held 70 million to 100 million unique TCRs.

General observations from the study: Researchers reportedly found TCR beta sequences accurately predicted most subjects' HLA-A and HLA-B alleles. It was in a later analysis that TCR association rates were seen to vary by HLA locus, highest for DRB1 and lowest for HLA-C. Per a later analysis, HLA-associated TCR beta chains showed more clonal expansion than other, equally common TCR beta chains.

This TCR came from a man aged 50-60 years in good health and CMV-seronegative. The sample comprised PBMCs.

The CDR3 DNA reads as TGTGCCAGCACCCCTAACAGGGGGACAAGGGATGAGCAGTTCTTC. Its translation is CASTPNRGTRDEQFF. The gene calls are TRBV28 and TRBJ2-1; 8 nucleotides match TRBD1. Germline V gene data show CDR1 as MDHEN and CDR2 as SYDVKM. J gave up 8 bases and V 7 bases, and 13 bases lay outside the gene matches. The CDR3 spans 15 residues. The complete variable domain, with remaining parts taken from reference TRBV28 and TRBJ2-1, reads DVKVTQSSRYLVKRTGEKVFLECVQDMDHENMFWYRQDPGLGLRLIYFSYDVKMKEKGDIPEGYSVSREKKERFSLILESASTNQTSMYLCASTPNRGTRDEQFFGPGTRLTVL.